The 17 T cell receptor beta chains presented below share a single source sample, sequenced in a study of T cells in Graves' hyperthyroidism and ophthalmopathy. Amplified regions were TCR beta CDR3 sequences from RNA transcripts. An initial round of RT-PCR targeting the TCR CDR3 relied on the HTBI primer set. MiXCR, applied by TCRdb to the multiplex PCR reads, yields one record per CDR3 protein. The sample lists about 400,000 distinct CDR3 sequences, roughly 14% seen once, with under 15% in the top ten. Sequencing was carried out using blood. Source of these receptors: a man aged 18 to 35 with Graves' ophthalmopathy.

The table lists this clonotype with a few counts. This sequence may be a read error, since a much larger clone differs from it by one base. The rearrangement links TRBV6-2 or TRBV6-3 to TRBJ2-7, with a weak D call TRBD2 (7 bases). Germline CDR1 MNHEY, CDR2 SVGEGT. The CDR3 is made up of 14 amino acids. CDR3 region: CAGSYVQGRDEQYF. The CDR3 coding sequence is TGTGCCGGCAGTTACGTGCAGGGGAGGGACGAGCAGTACTTC.

This clonotype showed up many times. V is TRBV3-1 and J is TRBJ2-1; 8 nucleotides match TRBD2. CDR1 and CDR2 (germline): LGHDT, YNNKEL (reference sequence). Unmatched junction bases numbered 5, after V lost 2 bases and J lost 5 bases. There are 15 residues in the CDR3. For the CDR3, the DNA is TGTGCCAGCAGCCAAAGCGGGAGTGTGAACAATGAGCAGTTCTTC. Residues: CASSQSGSVNNEQFF.

The rearrangement links TRBV19 to TRBJ2-7; 11 bases are shared with TRBD1. The CDR3 has 16 amino acids. Looked up from germline, CDR1 is LNHDA and CDR2 is SQIVND (reference sequence). The junction had 6 bases not matched to a gene; V was cut back by 3 bases and J by 2 bases. CDR3 in amino acids: CASSIAGTGGTYEQYF. CDR3 nucleotide sequence: TGTGCCAGTAGTATCGCCGGGACAGGGGGGACCTACGAGCAGTACTTC.

The sample holds many counts of this clonotype. J is TRBJ2-5 and V is TRBV7-8; 7 bases are shared with TRBD1. There are 16 residues in the CDR3. The germline CDR1 and CDR2 sequences are SGHVS and FQNEAQ. V shed 5 bases, J shed 1 base, and the junction held 10 bases outside the gene matches. Written as DNA, the CDR3 is TGTGCCAGCAGCCCCCCCAGGACAGGCGGCCAAGAGACCCAGTACTTC. Translation gives CASSPPRTGGQETQYF.

This clonotype was counted only a few times. V usage is TRBV5-1 and J usage is TRBJ2-7; D is possibly TRBD1 (6 bases). Germline V gives CDR1 SGHRS, CDR2 YFSETQ. The CDR3 length is 16 residues. V was clipped by 3 bases and J by 0 bases, with 16 bases between them. The CDR3 protein is CASSSLQGISSYEQYF. The CDR3 DNA is TGCGCCAGCAGCTCACTACAGGGTATAAGCTCCTACGAGCAGTACTTC.

J is TRBJ2-7 and V is TRBV9, with D possibly matching TRBD1 (6 bases). CDR1 is SGDLS and CDR2 is YYNGEE in the germline V gene. The CDR3 covers 14 residues. Trimming stripped 0 bases from V and 2 bases from J, with 9 bases between. CDR3 residues: CASSVGTDPYEQYF. As DNA, the CDR3 is TGTGCCAGCAGCGTAGGGACAGACCCCTACGAGCAGTACTTC.

This clonotype was recorded many times. The chain combines TRBV7-3 with TRBJ1-3; TRBD1 is a possible D gene (6 bases). Germline loops: CDR1 SGHTA, CDR2 FQGTGA. CDR3 length: 13 amino acids. Trimming left V 5 bases short and J 9 bases short, with 14 bases between. The CDR3 nucleotides are TGTGCCAGCAGCGCAAGGCAGGGGACCACCATATATTTT. Translated, it gives CASSARQGTTIYF.

This clonotype has a count of ten or more. This chain links TRBV5-1 with TRBJ1-4; D gene ambiguous. Trimming took off 1 base at V and 3 bases at J, with 7 bases between the two ends. The germline V gene encodes CDR1 SGHRS and CDR2 YFSETQ. There are 14 residues in the CDR3. CDR3 DNA sequence: TGCGCCAGCAGCTTGACACGAGCTAATGAAAAACTGTTTTTT. Its translation: CASSLTRANEKLFF.

This clonotype was recorded a few times. A much more abundant neighbour one base away suggests this may be a read error. This rearrangement joins TRBV2 to TRBJ2-1; D gene uncertain. The CDR3 has 12 amino acids. Germline CDR1 and CDR2: SNHLY and FYNNEI. The CDR3 protein is CASKAGYNGQFF. CDR3 DNA sequence: TGTGCCAGCAAAGCAGGATACAATGGGCAGTTCTTC.

This clonotype was counted ten times or more. V usage is TRBV12-3 or TRBV12-4 and J usage is TRBJ2-1; 7 bases are shared with TRBD1. The CDR3 consists of 13 residues. V was clipped by 3 bases and J by 9 bases; unmatched bases: 5. The CDR3 reads CASSFARGLEQFF. In DNA form, the CDR3 reads TGTGCCAGCAGTTTTGCTAGGGGGCTTGAGCAGTTCTTC.

This clonotype was detected a few times. The CDR3 sequence is CSVLGPSATNEKLFF. The CDR3 nucleotides read TGCAGCGTTCTAGGACCAAGTGCAACTAATGAAAAACTGTTTTTT. This rearrangement joins TRBV29-1 to TRBJ1-4; D not resolved. Germline lookup yields CDR1 SQVTM and CDR2 ANQGSEA. The CDR3 totals 15 residues. V was shortened by 5 bases and J by 0 bases, with 13 bases between the two germline ends. Together with reference TRBV29-1 and TRBJ1-4, the CDR3 gives the full variable domain: SAVISQKPSRDICQRGTSLTIQCQVDSQVTMMFWYRQQPGQSLTLIATANQGSEATYESGFVIDKFPISRPNLTFSTLTVSNMSPEDSSIYLCSVLGPSATNEKLFFGSGTQLSVL.

This clonotype was counted a few times. The genes are TRBV5-1 and TRBJ1-2; D ambiguous. The germline V and J ends were trimmed by 4 bases and 7 bases, with 11 bases remaining between them. Looked up from germline, CDR1 is SGHRS and CDR2 is YFSETQ. This CDR3 region has 12 residues. The CDR3 region has the DNA TGCGCCAGCAGCCCCATTAATTTTGGCTACACCTTC. Protein product: CASSPINFGYTF.

This clonotype was found many times. The J gene is TRBJ1-5, the V gene TRBV20-1, with D uncertain. The CDR3 loop spans 12 amino acids. Germline CDR1 DFQATT, CDR2 SNEGSKA (reference sequence). The CDR3 region is CSCGQADQPQHF. The CDR3 DNA is TGCAGCTGCGGGCAGGCCGATCAGCCCCAGCATTTT.

This clonotype was detected a few times. The chain has TRBV11-3 and TRBJ2-2; D is ambiguous. Germline assignment: CDR1 SGHNT and CDR2 YENEEA. The CDR3 spans 16 residues. Deletions cut 1 base from V and 1 base from J, with 10 bases between. CDR3 DNA sequence: TGTGCCAGCAGCTTAGGGGTCAGCAGGAACACCGGGGAGCTGTTTTTT. Its translation: CASSLGVSRNTGELFF. Supplemented by reference TRBV11-3 and TRBJ2-2, the full variable domain reads EAGVVQSPRYKIIEKKQPVAFWCNPISGHNTLYWYLQNLGQGPELLIRYENEEAVDDSQLPKDRFSAERLKGVDSTLKIQPAELGDSAVYLCASSLGVSRNTGELFFGEGSRLTVL.

This chain connects TRBV30 to TRBJ1-4, with D possibly matching TRBD1 (5 bases). Germline V lookup: CDR1 GTSNPN, CDR2 SVGIG (reference sequence). The CDR3 runs 12 residues. V was clipped by 2 bases and J by 5 bases, with 6 bases between them. CDR3 coding DNA: TGTGCCTGGAGTTCAGGGAATGAAAAACTGTTTTTT. It specifies CAWSSGNEKLFF.

This clonotype was observed a few times. This may stem from a read error, because a much larger clone lies one nucleotide away. The CDR3 bases are TGCAGCACGTCCGGGACAGGGGGTTTCTACGAGCAGTTCTTC. It translates to CSTSGTGGFYEQFF. The chain uses TRBV29-1 and TRBJ2-7; 11 bases line up with TRBD1. The end of the DNA is better explained by TRBJ2-1, so the J call may be wrong. The CDR3 has 14 residues. The germline V gene encodes CDR1 SQVTM and CDR2 ANQGSEA.

The table lists this clonotype with a few counts. This chain joins TRBV12-3 or TRBV12-4 and TRBJ2-1; D remains ambiguous. There are 12 residues in the CDR3. Trimming took 5 bases from V and 6 from J, leaving 8 bases between them. CDR3 protein: CASSIDPNEQFF. CDR3 bases: TGTGCCAGCAGTATAGACCCCAATGAGCAGTTCTTC.